This TCR beta chain was recorded in a study of beta chain features in type 1 diabetes. The overall study: Age, gender and cell yields were alike across patients and healthy donors. Overall study findings and caveats: It was not settled here whether HLA type affects TCRB rearrangement. Type 1 diabetes patients had moderately but significantly shorter TCRB CDR3s in all four CD4+ subsets. Comparison showed that naive, central memory and Treg TCRB repertoires appeared more similar among patients than among healthy donors.

All of the isolated RNA was reverse transcribed, so expressed TCRB transcripts were sequenced. Naive, central memory and regulatory T cell samples came to a mean of around 3.5 million reads. Measured with immunoSEQ multiplex PCR; TCRdb has only the in-frame clones, and not every one. The sample lists about 160,000 clones, 6.5% to 8.5% occurring once. As concerns this clone: Its target is not known.

Sequenced: central memory CD4+ T cells from blood. The clonotype was recovered from a woman between 18 and 30 years old with type 1 diabetes.

DNA of the CDR3: TGTGCCAGCAGCCTCGAGGCTGGAAACACCATATATTTT. It translates to CASSLEAGNTIYF. The chain recombines TRBV5-4 with TRBJ1-3; no reliable D call. Germline loops: CDR1 SGHNT, CDR2 YYREEE (reference sequence). Trimming removed 4 bases at V and 2 bases at J, with 7 bases between. CDR3 size: 13 residues.